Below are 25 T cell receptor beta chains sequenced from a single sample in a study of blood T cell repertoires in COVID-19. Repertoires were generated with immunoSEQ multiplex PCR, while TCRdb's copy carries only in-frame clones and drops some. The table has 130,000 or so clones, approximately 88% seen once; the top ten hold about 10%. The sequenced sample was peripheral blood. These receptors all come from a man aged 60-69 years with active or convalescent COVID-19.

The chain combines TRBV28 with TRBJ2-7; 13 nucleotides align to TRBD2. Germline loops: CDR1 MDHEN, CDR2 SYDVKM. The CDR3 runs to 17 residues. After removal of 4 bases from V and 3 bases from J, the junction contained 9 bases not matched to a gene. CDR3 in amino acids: CASSSGTSGTRRYEQYF. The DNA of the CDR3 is TGTGCCAGCAGTTCCGGGACTAGCGGGACCCGCCGCTACGAGCAGTACTTC.

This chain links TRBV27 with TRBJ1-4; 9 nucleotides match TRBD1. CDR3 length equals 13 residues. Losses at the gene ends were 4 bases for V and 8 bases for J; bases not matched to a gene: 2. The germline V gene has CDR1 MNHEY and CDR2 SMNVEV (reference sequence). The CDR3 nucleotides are TGTGCCAGCAGTTACAGGGGGCCGGAAAAACTGTTTTTT. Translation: CASSYRGPEKLFF.

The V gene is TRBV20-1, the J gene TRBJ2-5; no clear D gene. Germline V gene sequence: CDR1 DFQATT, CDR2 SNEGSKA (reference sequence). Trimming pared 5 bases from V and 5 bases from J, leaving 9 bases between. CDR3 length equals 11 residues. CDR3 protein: CSAVIRETQYF. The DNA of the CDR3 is TGCAGTGCTGTTATCCGGGAGACCCAGTACTTC.

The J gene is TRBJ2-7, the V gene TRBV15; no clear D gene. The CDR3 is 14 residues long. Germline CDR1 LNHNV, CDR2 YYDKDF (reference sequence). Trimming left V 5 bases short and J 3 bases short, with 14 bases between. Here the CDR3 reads CATSPLSGNYEQYF. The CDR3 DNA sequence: TGTGCCACCAGCCCCTTATCGGGTAACTACGAGCAGTACTTC.

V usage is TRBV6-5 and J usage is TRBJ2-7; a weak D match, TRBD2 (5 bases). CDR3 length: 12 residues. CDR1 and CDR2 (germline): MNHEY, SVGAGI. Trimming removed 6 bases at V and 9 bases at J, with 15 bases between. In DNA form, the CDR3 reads TGTGCCAGCAGGGCGGACTCTGCAGGGCAGTACTTC. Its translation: CASRADSAGQYF.

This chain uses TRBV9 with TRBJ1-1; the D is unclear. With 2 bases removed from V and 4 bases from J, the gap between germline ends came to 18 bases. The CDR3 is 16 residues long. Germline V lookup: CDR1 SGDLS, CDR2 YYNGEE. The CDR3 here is CASSVESSGVATEAFF. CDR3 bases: TGTGCCAGCAGCGTGGAAAGCTCCGGGGTAGCCACTGAAGCTTTCTTT.

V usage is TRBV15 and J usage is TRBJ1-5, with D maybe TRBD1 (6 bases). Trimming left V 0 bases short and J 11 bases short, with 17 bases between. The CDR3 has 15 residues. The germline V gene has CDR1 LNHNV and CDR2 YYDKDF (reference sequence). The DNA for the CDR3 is TGTGCCACCAGCAGAGATCAGGGGACCCTCTTGGCCCAGCATTTT. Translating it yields CATSRDQGTLLAQHF.

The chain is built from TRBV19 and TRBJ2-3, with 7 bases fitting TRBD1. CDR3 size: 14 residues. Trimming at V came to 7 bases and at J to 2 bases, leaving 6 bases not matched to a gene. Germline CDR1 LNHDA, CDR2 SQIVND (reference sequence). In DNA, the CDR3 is TGTGCCAGTACCAGACAGGGTCCCACAGATACGCAGTATTTT. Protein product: CASTRQGPTDTQYF.

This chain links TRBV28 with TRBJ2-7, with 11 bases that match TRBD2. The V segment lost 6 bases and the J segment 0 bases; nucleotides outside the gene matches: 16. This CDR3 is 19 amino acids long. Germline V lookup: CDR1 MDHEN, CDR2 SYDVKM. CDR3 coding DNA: TGTGCCAGCAGCCCCCAAGGTCTTAGCGGGAGGGAACCCTCCTACGAGCAGTACTTC. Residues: CASSPQGLSGREPSYEQYF.

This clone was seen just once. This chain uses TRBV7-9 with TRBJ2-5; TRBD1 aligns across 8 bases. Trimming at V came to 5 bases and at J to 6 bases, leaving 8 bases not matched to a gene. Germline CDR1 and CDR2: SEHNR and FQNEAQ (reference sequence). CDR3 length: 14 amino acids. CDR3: CASSGRTGTQTQYF. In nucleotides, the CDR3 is TGTGCCAGCAGCGGCCGGACAGGGACACAGACCCAGTACTTC.

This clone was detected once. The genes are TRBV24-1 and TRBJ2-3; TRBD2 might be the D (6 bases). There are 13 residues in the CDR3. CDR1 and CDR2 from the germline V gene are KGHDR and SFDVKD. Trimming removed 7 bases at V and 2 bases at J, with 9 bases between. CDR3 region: CATRAGLTDTQYF. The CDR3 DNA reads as TGTGCCACCAGGGCGGGGCTCACAGATACGCAGTATTTT.

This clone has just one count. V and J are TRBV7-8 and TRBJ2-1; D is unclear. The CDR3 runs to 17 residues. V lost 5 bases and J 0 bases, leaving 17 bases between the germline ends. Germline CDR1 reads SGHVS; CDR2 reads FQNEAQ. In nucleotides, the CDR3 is TGTGCCAGCAGCAGGAATAGAGGCCCGAGCTCCTACAATGAGCAGTTCTTC. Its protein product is CASSRNRGPSSYNEQFF.

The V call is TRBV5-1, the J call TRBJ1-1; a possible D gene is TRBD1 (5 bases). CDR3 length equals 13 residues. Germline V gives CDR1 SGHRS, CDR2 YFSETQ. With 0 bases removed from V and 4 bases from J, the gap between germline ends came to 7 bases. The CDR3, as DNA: TGCGCCAGCAGCTTGGAAAGGGGCACTGAAGCTTTCTTT. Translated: CASSLERGTEAFF.

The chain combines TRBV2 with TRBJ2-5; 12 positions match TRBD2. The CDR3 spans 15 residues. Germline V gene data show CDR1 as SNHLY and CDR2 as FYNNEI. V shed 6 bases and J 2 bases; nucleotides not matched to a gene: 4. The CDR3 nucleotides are TGTGCCAGCAGGTGGACTAGCGGGACTCAAGAGACCCAGTACTTC. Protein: CASRWTSGTQETQYF.

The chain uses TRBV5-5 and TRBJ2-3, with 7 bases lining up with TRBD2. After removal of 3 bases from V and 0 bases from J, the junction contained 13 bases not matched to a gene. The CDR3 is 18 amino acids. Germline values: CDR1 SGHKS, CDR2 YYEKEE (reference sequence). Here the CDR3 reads CASSSRASGEPSTDTQYF. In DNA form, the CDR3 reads TGTGCCAGCAGCTCCCGGGCTAGCGGAGAACCTAGCACAGATACGCAGTATTTT. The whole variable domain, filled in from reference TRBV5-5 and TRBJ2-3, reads DAGVTQSPTHLIKTRGQQVTLRCSPISGHKSVSWYQQVLGQGPQFIFQYYEKEERGRGNFPDRFSARQFPNYSSELNVNALLLGDSALYLCASSSRASGEPSTDTQYFGPGTRLTVL.

The CDR3 protein is CASSYSRVRASGRSGNEQFF. The CDR3 DNA reads as TGTGCCAGCAGTTACTCGAGGGTTCGGGCTAGCGGGAGATCGGGCAATGAGCAGTTCTTC. The chain uses TRBV6-2 or TRBV6-3 and TRBJ2-1, with 10 positions matching TRBD2. Germline CDR1 MNHEY, CDR2 SVGEGT. Trimming removed 0 bases from V and 6 bases from J; junction bases left unmatched: 17. The CDR3 runs to 20 residues.

The CDR3 DNA follows: TGTGCCAGCAGCCAAGATGTGGCGGGAGGCTCCTACGAGCAGTACTTC. Translating it yields CASSQDVAGGSYEQYF. The J gene is TRBJ2-7, the V gene TRBV4-2; 8 nucleotides line up with TRBD2. Germline values: CDR1 LGHNA, CDR2 YNFKEQ. This CDR3 region has 16 residues. Trimming took 0 bases from V and 0 from J; bases not matched to a gene: 4.

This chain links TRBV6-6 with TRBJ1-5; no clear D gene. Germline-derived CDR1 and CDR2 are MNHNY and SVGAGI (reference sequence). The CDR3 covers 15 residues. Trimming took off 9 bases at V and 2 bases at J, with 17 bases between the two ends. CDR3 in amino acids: CASLVRGEGNQPQHF. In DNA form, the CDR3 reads TGTGCCAGTTTAGTACGCGGCGAGGGCAATCAGCCCCAGCATTTT.

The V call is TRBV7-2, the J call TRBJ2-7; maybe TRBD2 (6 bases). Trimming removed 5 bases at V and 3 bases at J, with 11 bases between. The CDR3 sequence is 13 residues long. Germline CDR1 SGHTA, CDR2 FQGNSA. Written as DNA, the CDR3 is TGTGCCAGCAGCGTCGCGGGGAGCTACGAGCAGTACTTC. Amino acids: CASSVAGSYEQYF.

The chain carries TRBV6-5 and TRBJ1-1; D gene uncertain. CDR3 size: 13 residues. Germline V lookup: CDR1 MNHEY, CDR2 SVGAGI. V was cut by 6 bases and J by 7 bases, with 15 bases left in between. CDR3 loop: CASRARGAGEAFF. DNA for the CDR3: TGTGCCAGCAGGGCACGCGGAGCGGGTGAAGCTTTCTTT.

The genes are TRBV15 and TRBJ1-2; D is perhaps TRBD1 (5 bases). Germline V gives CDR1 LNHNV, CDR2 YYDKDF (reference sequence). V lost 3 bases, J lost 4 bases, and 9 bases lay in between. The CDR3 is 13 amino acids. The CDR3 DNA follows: TGTGCCACCAGCAGCAGGGAACGCTATGGCTACACCTTC. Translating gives CATSSRERYGYTF.

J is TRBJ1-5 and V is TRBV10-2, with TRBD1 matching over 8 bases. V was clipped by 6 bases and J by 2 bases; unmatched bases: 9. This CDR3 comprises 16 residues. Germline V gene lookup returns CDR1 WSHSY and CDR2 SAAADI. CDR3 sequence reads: CASRGTTGAGNQPQHF. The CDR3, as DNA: TGCGCCAGCAGAGGGACGACAGGGGCGGGCAATCAGCCCCAGCATTTT.

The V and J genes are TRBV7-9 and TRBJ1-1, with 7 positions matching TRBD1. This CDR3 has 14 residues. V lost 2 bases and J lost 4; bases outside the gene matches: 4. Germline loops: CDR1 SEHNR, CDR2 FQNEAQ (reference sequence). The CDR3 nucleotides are TGTGCCAGCAGCTTAAATACAGGGGCCACTGAAGCTTTCTTT. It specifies CASSLNTGATEAFF.

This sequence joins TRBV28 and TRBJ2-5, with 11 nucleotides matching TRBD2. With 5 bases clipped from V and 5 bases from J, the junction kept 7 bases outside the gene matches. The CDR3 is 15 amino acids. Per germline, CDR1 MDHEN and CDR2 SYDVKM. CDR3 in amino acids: CASSRPTSGTETQYF. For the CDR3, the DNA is TGTGCCAGCAGTCGCCCGACTAGCGGGACGGAGACCCAGTACTTC.

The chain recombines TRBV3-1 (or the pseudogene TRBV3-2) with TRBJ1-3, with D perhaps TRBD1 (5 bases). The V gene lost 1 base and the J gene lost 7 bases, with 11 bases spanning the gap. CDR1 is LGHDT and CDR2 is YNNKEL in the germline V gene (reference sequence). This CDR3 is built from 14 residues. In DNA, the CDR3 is TGTGCCAGCAGCCAAGGTCTTCCAGGGAACACCATATATTTT. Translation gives CASSQGLPGNTIYF.